The 28 T cell receptor beta chains below come from one sample, sequenced in a study of blood T cell repertoires in COVID-19. Assay used: immunoSEQ multiplex PCR; TCRdb lists only in-frame clones, some missing. Here the sample spans some 240,000 clones, 80% to 90% being singletons. Input material: peripheral blood. The origin of the receptors is an elderly woman with COVID-19, enrolled during active disease.

V is TRBV4-3 and J is TRBJ2-5, with D possibly matching TRBD2 (6 bases). V gave up 1 base and J gave up 7 bases, with 16 bases separating them. The CDR3 has 15 amino acids. Germline V lookup: CDR1 LGHNA, CDR2 YSLEER. This CDR3 is CASSQGDPGAGTQYF. The CDR3 region has the DNA TGCGCCAGCAGCCAAGGGGACCCGGGAGCAGGGACCCAGTACTTC.

J is TRBJ1-1 and V is TRBV2; 9 bases align to TRBD1. Per germline, CDR1 SNHLY and CDR2 FYNNEI. V was clipped by 5 bases and J by 1 base; unmatched bases: 2. This CDR3 has 14 residues. The CDR3 DNA reads as TGTGCCAGCAGTCGGACAGGGGCGAACACTGAAGCTTTCTTT. Amino acids: CASSRTGANTEAFF. The complete variable domain, with remaining parts taken from reference TRBV2 and TRBJ1-1, reads EPEVTQTPSHQVTQMGQEVILRCVPISNHLYFYWYRQILGQKVEFLVSFYNNEISEKSEIFDDQFSVERPDGSNFTLKIRSTKLEDSAMYFCASSRTGANTEAFFGQGTRLTVV.

V and J are TRBV5-6 and TRBJ1-2; D is possibly TRBD1 (6 bases). V dropped 4 bases and J dropped 7 bases, with 11 bases sitting between them. Germline V lookup: CDR1 SGHDT, CDR2 YYEEEE. The CDR3 length is 12 residues. The CDR3 is CASSPSRGGYTF. The DNA of the CDR3 is TGTGCCAGCAGCCCCAGCAGGGGTGGCTACACCTTC.

The chain combines TRBV30 with TRBJ2-7; the D gene is possibly TRBD1 (5 bases). Trimming took off 4 bases at V and 3 bases at J, with 13 bases between the two ends. This CDR3 region has 13 residues. Germline loops: CDR1 GTSNPN, CDR2 SVGIG (reference sequence). CDR3 sequence (DNA): TGTGCCTGGACGACAGTACCAAGCTACGAGCAGTACTTC. Protein product: CAWTTVPSYEQYF.

V usage is TRBV27 and J usage is TRBJ1-1; 10 positions match TRBD1. The trim removed 3 bases at V and 10 bases at J, leaving 5 bases unmatched. The length of the CDR3 is 13 residues. Germline CDR1 is MNHEY and CDR2 is SMNVEV (reference sequence). The CDR3 coding sequence is TGTGCCAGCAGTTTCGACAGGGGGCCCGTAGCTTTCTTT. Protein: CASSFDRGPVAFF.

The sample holds a few counts of this clone. This rearrangement joins TRBV15 to TRBJ1-1, with D hard to call. Trimming pared 3 bases from V and 2 bases from J, leaving 4 bases between. The CDR3 sequence is 12 residues long. CDR1 LNHNV and CDR2 YYDKDF come from the germline V gene (reference sequence). The CDR3 reads CATSRANTEAFF. The CDR3 DNA reads as TGTGCCACCAGCAGGGCTAACACTGAAGCTTTCTTT.

In its sample, this clone was seen a few times. This chain connects TRBV19 to TRBJ1-2; 8 nucleotides agree with TRBD1. Germline V gene lookup returns CDR1 LNHDA and CDR2 SQIVND (reference sequence). J was trimmed by 0 bases and V by 7 bases; bases with no gene match: 7. The CDR3 is made up of 15 amino acids. The CDR3 loop is CASTRTGSTNYGYTF. CDR3 sequence (DNA): TGTGCCAGTACCAGGACAGGGTCGACTAACTATGGCTACACCTTC.

CDR3 bases: TGTGCCACTCTTCATTGGACAGGAAACACCGGGGAGCTGTTTTTT. This codes for CATLHWTGNTGELFF. The chain recombines TRBV19 with TRBJ2-2; 7 bases agree with TRBD1. The junction had 10 bases not matched to a gene; V was cut back by 10 bases and J by 2 bases. Per germline, CDR1 LNHDA and CDR2 SQIVND (reference sequence). The CDR3 length is 15 residues.

The chain links TRBV2 to TRBJ2-1; TRBD1 is a possible D gene (6 bases). Germline V CDR1 and CDR2: SNHLY, FYNNEI. Deletions cut 7 bases from V and 6 bases from J, with 16 bases between. The CDR3 is 14 residues long. The CDR3 loop reads CASTEIQGGNEQFF. For the CDR3, the DNA is TGTGCCAGCACAGAGATACAGGGTGGCAATGAGCAGTTCTTC.

The V call is TRBV9, the J call TRBJ1-4, with TRBD1 matching 12 bases. This CDR3 contains 20 residues. Germline V lookup: CDR1 SGDLS, CDR2 YYNGEE. J gave up 2 bases and V 2 bases, and 13 bases lay outside the gene matches. CDR3 sequence reads: CASSVMGQGARGRTNEKLFF. The DNA for the CDR3 is TGTGCCAGCAGCGTTATGGGACAGGGGGCGCGAGGACGCACTAATGAAAAACTGTTTTTT.

The genes are TRBV7-9 and TRBJ1-4; no clear D gene. The germline V gene encodes CDR1 SEHNR and CDR2 FQNEAQ (reference sequence). The CDR3 is 15 residues long. Between the trimmed V and J ends, which lost 5 bases and 0 bases, there was a span of 10 bases. The CDR3 is CASSPGLATNEKLFF. CDR3 DNA sequence: TGTGCCAGCAGCCCTGGGCTTGCAACTAATGAAAAACTGTTTTTT.

The chain uses TRBV28 and TRBJ1-2; D remains unclear. CDR3 length: 12 amino acids. V was pared by 4 bases and J by 10 bases, with 13 bases between. Germline-derived CDR1 and CDR2 are MDHEN and SYDVKM. The CDR3 region is CASSSSGLNYTF. DNA for the CDR3: TGTGCCAGCAGTTCTTCCGGACTAAACTACACCTTC.

The chain carries TRBV3-1 (or the pseudogene TRBV3-2) and TRBJ2-3, with 8 nucleotides matching TRBD2. The length of the CDR3 is 15 residues. Per germline, CDR1 LGHDT and CDR2 YNNKEL (reference sequence). Losses at the gene ends were 6 bases for V and 4 bases for J; bases not matched to a gene: 9. The CDR3 DNA reads as TGTGCCAGCAGTGGCCTCGGGGGGGCCGCAGATACGCAGTATTTT. It specifies CASSGLGGAADTQYF.

This CDR3 reads CASSPDRGRASTEAFF. The CDR3 DNA follows: TGTGCCAGCAGCCCGGACAGGGGGCGGGCGAGCACTGAAGCTTTCTTT. This chain links TRBV7-2 with TRBJ1-1; 11 bases agree with TRBD1. The CDR3 contains 16 residues. CDR1 is SGHTA, CDR2 FQGNSA, per germline. Losses at the gene ends were 5 bases for V and 4 bases for J; bases not matched to a gene: 9.

This clone was found a few times. The genes are TRBV29-1 and TRBJ2-7; a possible D gene is TRBD1 (6 bases). Germline values: CDR1 SQVTM, CDR2 ANQGSEA. The CDR3 runs to 12 residues. Deletions cut 4 bases from V and 5 bases from J, with 12 bases between. CDR3 sequence: CSVVRGRDEQYF. In DNA form, the CDR3 reads TGCAGCGTTGTCAGGGGACGGGACGAGCAGTACTTC.

This chain uses TRBV27 with TRBJ2-7; tentatively, D is TRBD1 (5 bases). The length of the CDR3 is 13 residues. Germline V gene lookup returns CDR1 MNHEY and CDR2 SMNVEV (reference sequence). Trimming stripped 4 bases from V and 2 bases from J, with 9 bases between. This chain's CDR3 is CASSWVGPYEQYF. As DNA, the CDR3 is TGTGCCAGCAGTTGGGTGGGGCCCTACGAGCAGTACTTC.

The V and J genes are TRBV5-4 and TRBJ2-2; 7 bases match TRBD1. The CDR3 contains 12 residues. V shed 4 bases and J 6 bases; nucleotides not matched to a gene: 0. Germline V lookup: CDR1 SGHNT, CDR2 YYREEE (reference sequence). The CDR3 here is CASSQGAGELFF. In DNA, the CDR3 is TGTGCCAGCAGCCAGGGGGCCGGGGAGCTGTTTTTT. Supplemented by reference TRBV5-4 and TRBJ2-2, the full variable domain reads ETGVTQSPTHLIKTRGQQVTLRCSSQSGHNTVSWYQQALGQGPQFIFQYYREEENGRGNFPPRFSGLQFPNYSSELNVNALELDDSALYLCASSQGAGELFFGEGSRLTVL.

The chain links TRBV5-1 to TRBJ2-5; weak D call: TRBD1 (6 bases). The CDR3 totals 14 residues. Germline-derived CDR1 and CDR2 are SGHRS and YFSETQ. V lost 4 bases and J 2 bases, leaving 12 bases between the germline ends. The CDR3 DNA sequence: TGCGCCAGCAGCACTGGACAGCGTCAAGAGACCCAGTACTTC. Protein product: CASSTGQRQETQYF.

The V and J genes are TRBV25-1 and TRBJ2-1; D is possibly TRBD1 (6 bases). V was pared by 2 bases and J by 5 bases, with 16 bases between. Germline V gives CDR1 MGHDK, CDR2 SYGVNS. The CDR3 spans 16 residues. CDR3 sequence reads: CASSEGVTGLHNEQFF. The CDR3, as DNA: TGTGCCAGCAGTGAAGGGGTGACAGGTTTACACAATGAGCAGTTCTTC. Supplemented by reference TRBV25-1 and TRBJ2-1, the full variable domain reads EADIYQTPRYLVIGTGKKITLECSQTMGHDKMYWYQQDPGMELHLIHYSYGVNSTEKGDLSSESTVSRIRTEHFPLTLESARPSHTSQYLCASSEGVTGLHNEQFFGPGTRLTVL.

This clone was seen just once. This sequence joins TRBV10-2 and TRBJ2-2; 7 nucleotides agree with TRBD2. This CDR3 contains 14 residues. Losses at the gene ends were 8 bases for V and 0 bases for J; bases not matched to a gene: 3. Germline CDR1 is WSHSY and CDR2 is SAAADI. The DNA for the CDR3 is TGCGCCAGCTTGGGACTATCGAACACCGGGGAGCTGTTTTTT. Translation: CASLGLSNTGELFF.

The chain combines TRBV5-1 with TRBJ1-1; 7 positions match TRBD1. This CDR3 contains 15 residues. The V and J ends lost 5 bases and 4 bases, in that order; junction bases with no gene match: 11. The V gene's germline CDR1 is SGHRS and CDR2 YFSETQ. CDR3 sequence: CASSSDRVSITEAFF. In DNA, the CDR3 is TGCGCCAGCAGTTCCGACAGGGTATCTATCACTGAAGCTTTCTTT.

The chain couples TRBV5-4 to TRBJ2-5, with D maybe TRBD1 (5 bases). The CDR3 runs to 13 residues. Trimming took 1 base from V and 6 from J, leaving 10 bases between them. CDR1 is SGHNT and CDR2 is YYREEE in the germline V gene (reference sequence). The CDR3 region is CASSLLSGKTQYF. CDR3 coding DNA: TGTGCCAGCAGCTTGTTATCAGGGAAGACCCAGTACTTC. Drawing the rest from reference TRBV5-4 and TRBJ2-5, the complete variable domain is ETGVTQSPTHLIKTRGQQVTLRCSSQSGHNTVSWYQQALGQGPQFIFQYYREEENGRGNFPPRFSGLQFPNYSSELNVNALELDDSALYLCASSLLSGKTQYFGPGTRLLVL.

The gene calls are TRBV4-1 and TRBJ2-5; possibly TRBD1 for D (6 bases). Trimming took off 0 bases at V and 5 bases at J, with 13 bases between the two ends. Germline V gives CDR1 MGHRA, CDR2 YSYEKL. This CDR3 is 15 amino acids long. In DNA form, the CDR3 reads TGCGCCAGCAGCCAAGACCCCCAGGGGATGGAGACCCAGTACTTC. Residues: CASSQDPQGMETQYF.

The chain combines TRBV5-1 with TRBJ2-4; maybe TRBD2 (5 bases). V was trimmed by 4 bases and J by 9 bases, leaving 8 bases between them. The CDR3 is made up of 11 amino acids. Per the germline V gene, CDR1 is SGHRS and CDR2 is YFSETQ. The CDR3: CASSAAGIQYF. CDR3 coding DNA: TGCGCCAGCAGCGCCGCGGGCATTCAGTACTTC. The variable domain in full, with the rest retrieved from reference TRBV5-1 and TRBJ2-4, is KAGVTQTPRYLIKTRGQQVTLSCSPISGHRSVSWYQQTPGQGLQFLFEYFSETQRNKGNFPGRFSGRQFSNSRSEMNVSTLELGDSALYLCASSAAGIQYFGAGTRLSVL.

V and J are TRBV2 and TRBJ1-1; maybe TRBD1 (5 bases). In germline, CDR1 is SNHLY, CDR2 FYNNEI. Trimming cost V 10 bases and J 0 bases, with 12 bases left between them. The CDR3 contains 13 residues. The DNA of the CDR3 is TGTGCCACCGAGAGGGACTTGAACACTGAAGCTTTCTTT. This encodes CATERDLNTEAFF.

The J gene is TRBJ1-5, the V gene TRBV29-1; 7 nucleotides line up with TRBD1. The V gene end was trimmed by 5 bases and the J gene end by 6 bases; junction bases not matched to a gene: 7. CDR3 length: 13 residues. Germline V gene data show CDR1 as SQVTM and CDR2 as ANQGSEA. The CDR3 reads CSVIDRVGQPQHF. The CDR3 DNA is TGCAGCGTTATCGACAGGGTTGGTCAGCCCCAGCATTTT.

The V and J genes are TRBV7-2 and TRBJ1-4, with TRBD1 matching 7 bases. Losses at the gene ends were 3 bases for V and 0 bases for J; bases not matched to a gene: 4. Germline V gene data show CDR1 as SGHTA and CDR2 as FQGNSA. The CDR3 sequence is 16 residues long. CDR3 protein: CASSLRQGATNEKLFF. The CDR3 DNA reads as TGTGCCAGCAGCTTGAGACAGGGAGCAACTAATGAAAAACTGTTTTTT.

The rearrangement uses TRBV11-2 and TRBJ2-7, with D perhaps matching TRBD2 (5 bases). The CDR3 runs to 14 residues. The germline V gene has CDR1 SGHAT and CDR2 FQNNGV. V lost 1 base to trimming and J lost 5 bases, with 12 bases between them. CDR3 bases: TGTGCCAGCAGCTTAGCTAGCAGGATCAACGAGCAGTACTTC. It is translated as CASSLASRINEQYF.